The clone carrying this TCR beta chain was observed many times. Its target is not known. For ophthalmopathy patients, the Clinical Activity Score was at least 3 and the NOSPECS grade at least 4; duration was under 3 months. Together with thyroid ultrasound, orbital computed tomography, serum thyroxine and TRAb, clinical symptoms were used for diagnoses. The record originates from a study of T cells in Graves' hyperthyroidism and ophthalmopathy. General study points: Most clonotypes expanded in thyroid above 0.001 were likewise present in blood.

Researchers took RNA transcripts and amplified the TCR beta CDR3 regions from them. HTBI primers drove first-round RT-PCR of the TCR CDR3. TCRdb itself ran the multiplex PCR reads through MiXCR, one entry per CDR3 protein. The table lists around 250,000 distinct CDR3 sequences, roughly 22% of them singletons. Trimming shortened V by 2 bases and J by 6 bases, and 8 bases separated the two germline ends. Germline CDR1 reads KGHSH; CDR2 reads LQKENI. This CDR3 contains 13 residues. The origin of this receptor is a woman in her 40s with Graves' ophthalmopathy. The V call is TRBV18, the J call TRBJ1-5; D not certain. Sequencing was carried out using blood. As DNA, the CDR3 is TGTGCCAGCTCACCATTCTTCGGTCAGCCCCAGCATTTT. This sequence encodes CASSPFFGQPQHF.